This section outlines one T cell receptor beta chain sequence together with its context. Authors' analysis steps: Reference gene primer amplification in the assay estimated nucleated cell counts. The data were produced by immunoSEQ multiplex PCR, yet TCRdb's version contains in-frame clones alone and is incomplete. The V and J calls and clone size were taken over from that table, and D and trimming were inferred from the DNA. The table has under 95,000 clones, over 70% seen once; the top ten hold 5% to 6%. The data were obtained in a study of blood T cell repertoires in COVID-19. As for the study in general: The United States, Italy and Spain were the sources of the acute and convalescent COVID-19 samples.

Trimming took 1 base from V and 2 from J, leaving 18 bases between them. CDR3 length: 18 amino acids. Sequenced material: peripheral blood. The chain uses TRBV23-1 and TRBJ1-3; unclear D gene. TRBV23-1 is treated as an ORF (open reading frame) with a function not yet certain. This clonotype was sampled from a man aged 45-65 years with active or convalescent COVID-19. The CDR3 sequence is CASSQFAPSVLPGNTIYF. CDR3 sequence (DNA): TGCGCCAGCAGTCAATTCGCCCCTTCGGTACTCCCTGGAAACACCATATATTTT.